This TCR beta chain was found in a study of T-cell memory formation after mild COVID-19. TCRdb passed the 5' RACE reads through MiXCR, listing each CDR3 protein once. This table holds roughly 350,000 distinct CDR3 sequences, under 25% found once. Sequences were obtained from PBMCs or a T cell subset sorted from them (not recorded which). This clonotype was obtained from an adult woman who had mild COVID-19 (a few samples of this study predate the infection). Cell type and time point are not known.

The CDR3 is CAWSVLVDGYTF. CDR3 nucleotides: TGTGCCTGGAGTGTTTTGGTTGACGGCTACACCTTC. The chain couples TRBV30 to TRBJ1-2; D is ambiguous. CDR3 size: 12 residues. Germline V gene sequence: CDR1 GTSNPN, CDR2 SVGIG (reference sequence). V lost 0 bases and J 8 bases, leaving 10 bases between the germline ends.